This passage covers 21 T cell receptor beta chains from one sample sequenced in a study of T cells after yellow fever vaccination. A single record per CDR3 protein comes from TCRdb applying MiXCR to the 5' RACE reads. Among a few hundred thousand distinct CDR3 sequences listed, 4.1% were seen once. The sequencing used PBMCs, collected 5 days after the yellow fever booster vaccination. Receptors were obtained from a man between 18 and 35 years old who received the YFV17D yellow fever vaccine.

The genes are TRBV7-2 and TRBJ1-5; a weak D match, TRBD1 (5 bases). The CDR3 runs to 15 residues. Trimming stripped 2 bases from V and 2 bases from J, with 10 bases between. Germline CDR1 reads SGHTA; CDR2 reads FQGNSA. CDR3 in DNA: TGTGCCAGCAGCTTATCCAGGGACGGCAATCAGCCCCAGCATTTT. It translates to CASSLSRDGNQPQHF.

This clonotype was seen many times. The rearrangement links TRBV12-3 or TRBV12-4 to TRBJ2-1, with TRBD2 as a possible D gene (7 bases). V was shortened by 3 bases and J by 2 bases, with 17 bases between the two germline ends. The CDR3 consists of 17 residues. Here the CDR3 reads CASSLSSGGKTYNEQFF. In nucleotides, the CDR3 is TGTGCCAGCAGTTTGAGTTCGGGGGGCAAAACCTACAATGAGCAGTTCTTC.

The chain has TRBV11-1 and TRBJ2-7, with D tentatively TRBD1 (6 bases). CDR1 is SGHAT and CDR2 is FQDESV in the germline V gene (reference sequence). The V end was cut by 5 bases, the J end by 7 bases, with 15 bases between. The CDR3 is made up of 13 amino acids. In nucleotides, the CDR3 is TGTGCCAGCAGCACGACAGGTGGTGGTGAGCAGTACGTC. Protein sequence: CASSTTGGGEQYV.

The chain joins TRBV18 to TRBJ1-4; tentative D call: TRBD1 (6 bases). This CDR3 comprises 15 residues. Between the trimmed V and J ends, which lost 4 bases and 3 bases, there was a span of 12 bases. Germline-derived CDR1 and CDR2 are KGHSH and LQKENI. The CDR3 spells CASSRGGTANEKLFF. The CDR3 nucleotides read TGTGCCAGCTCACGAGGGGGGACGGCTAATGAAAAACTGTTTTTT.

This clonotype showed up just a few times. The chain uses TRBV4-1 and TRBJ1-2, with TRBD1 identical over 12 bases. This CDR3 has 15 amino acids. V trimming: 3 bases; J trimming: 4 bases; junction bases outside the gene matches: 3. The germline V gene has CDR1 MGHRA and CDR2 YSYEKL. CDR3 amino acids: CASSQGQGASYGYTF. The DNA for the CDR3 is TGCGCCAGCAGCCAGGGACAGGGGGCCAGCTATGGCTACACCTTC.

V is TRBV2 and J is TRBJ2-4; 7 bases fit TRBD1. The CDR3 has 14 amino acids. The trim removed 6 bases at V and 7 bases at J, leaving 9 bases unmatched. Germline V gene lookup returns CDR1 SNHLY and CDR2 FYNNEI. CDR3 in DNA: TGTGCCAGCAGCGCCGGGCCCAGGGGGAACATTCAGTACTTC. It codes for CASSAGPRGNIQYF. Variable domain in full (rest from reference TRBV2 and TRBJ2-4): EPEVTQTPSHQVTQMGQEVILRCVPISNHLYFYWYRQILGQKVEFLVSFYNNEISEKSEIFDDQFSVERPDGSNFTLKIRSTKLEDSAMYFCASSAGPRGNIQYFGAGTRLSVL.

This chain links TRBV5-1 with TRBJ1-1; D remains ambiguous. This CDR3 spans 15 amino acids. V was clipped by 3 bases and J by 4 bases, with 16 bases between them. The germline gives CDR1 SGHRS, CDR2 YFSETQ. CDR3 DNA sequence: TGCGCCAGCAGCTCCCTGGGAACTGGGGTCACTGAAGCTTTCTTT. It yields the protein CASSSLGTGVTEAFF.

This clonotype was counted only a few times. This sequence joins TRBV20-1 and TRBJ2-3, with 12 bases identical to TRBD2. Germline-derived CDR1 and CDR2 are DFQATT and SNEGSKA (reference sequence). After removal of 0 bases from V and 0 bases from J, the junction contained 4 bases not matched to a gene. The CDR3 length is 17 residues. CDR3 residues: CSARELAGGISTDTQYF. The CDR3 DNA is TGCAGTGCTAGAGAACTAGCGGGGGGCATAAGCACAGATACGCAGTATTTT.

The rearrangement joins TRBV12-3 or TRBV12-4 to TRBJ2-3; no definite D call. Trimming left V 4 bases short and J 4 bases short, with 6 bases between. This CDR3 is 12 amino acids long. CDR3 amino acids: CASSWAADTQYF. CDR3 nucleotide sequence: TGTGCCAGCAGTTGGGCCGCAGATACGCAGTATTTT.

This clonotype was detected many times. The CDR3, as DNA: TGTGCCAGCAGCTCCCAAGGACAGAACGAAGCTTTCTTT. Protein sequence: CASSSQGQNEAFF. This chain joins TRBV6-2 or TRBV6-3 and TRBJ1-1; weak D call: TRBD1 (6 bases). Germline loops: CDR1 MNHEY, CDR2 SVGEGT. This CDR3 comprises 13 residues. Trimming pared 6 bases from V and 8 bases from J, leaving 16 bases between.

In DNA form, the CDR3 reads TGCGCCAGCAGCCAATGGACAGGCCCCCAATCCTATGGCTACACCTTC. Its translation is CASSQWTGPQSYGYTF. J is TRBJ1-2 and V is TRBV4-3; TRBD1 agrees at 7 bases. Germline values: CDR1 LGHNA, CDR2 YSLEER. CDR3 length: 16 residues. V was clipped by 2 bases and J by 4 bases; unmatched bases: 10.

The CDR3 spells CASSIRDGYFEAFF. The CDR3 region has the DNA TGCGCCAGCAGCATCCGGGACGGATATTTTGAAGCTTTCTTT. The chain carries TRBV5-1 and TRBJ1-1; possibly TRBD1 for D (5 bases). The CDR3 has 14 residues. Germline CDR1 reads SGHRS; CDR2 reads YFSETQ. V was pared by 4 bases and J by 7 bases, with 17 bases between.

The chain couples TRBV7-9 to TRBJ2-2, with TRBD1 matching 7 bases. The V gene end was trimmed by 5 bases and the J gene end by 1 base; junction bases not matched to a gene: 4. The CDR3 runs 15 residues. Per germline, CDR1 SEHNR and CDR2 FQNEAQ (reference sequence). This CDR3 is CASSNRDRNTGELFF. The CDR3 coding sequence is TGTGCCAGCAGCAACCGGGACAGGAACACCGGGGAGCTGTTTTTT.

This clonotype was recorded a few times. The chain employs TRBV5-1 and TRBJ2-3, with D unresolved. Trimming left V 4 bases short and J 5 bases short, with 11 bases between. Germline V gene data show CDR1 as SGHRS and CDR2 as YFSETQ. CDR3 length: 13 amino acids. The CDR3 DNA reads TGCGCCAGCAGCCGAGTTTTCTTAGATACGCAGTATTTT. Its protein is CASSRVFLDTQYF.

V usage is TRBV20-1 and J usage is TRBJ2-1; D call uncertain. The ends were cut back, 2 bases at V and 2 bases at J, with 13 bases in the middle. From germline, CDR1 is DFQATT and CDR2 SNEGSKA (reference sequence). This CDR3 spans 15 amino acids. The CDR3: CSARRPGRPYNEQFF. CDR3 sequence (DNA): TGCAGTGCTAGACGTCCAGGTCGGCCCTACAATGAGCAGTTCTTC.

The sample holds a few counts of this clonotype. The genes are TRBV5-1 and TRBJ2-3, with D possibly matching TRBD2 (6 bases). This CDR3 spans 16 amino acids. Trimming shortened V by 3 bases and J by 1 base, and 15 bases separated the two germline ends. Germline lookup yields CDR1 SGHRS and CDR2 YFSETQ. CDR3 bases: TGCGCCAGCAGCTCCGGGACTCACAGAGGCACAGATACGCAGTATTTT. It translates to CASSSGTHRGTDTQYF.

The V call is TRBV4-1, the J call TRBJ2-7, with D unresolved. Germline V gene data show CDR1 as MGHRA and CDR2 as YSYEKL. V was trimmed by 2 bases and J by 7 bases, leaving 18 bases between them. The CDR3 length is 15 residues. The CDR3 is CASSQLLSGTREQYV. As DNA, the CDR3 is TGCGCCAGCAGCCAATTACTTTCCGGAACAAGGGAGCAGTACGTC.

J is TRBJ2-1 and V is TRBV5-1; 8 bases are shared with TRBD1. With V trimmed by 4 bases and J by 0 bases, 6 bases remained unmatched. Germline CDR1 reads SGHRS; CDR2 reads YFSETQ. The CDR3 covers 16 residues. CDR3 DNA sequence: TGCGCCAGCAGCGACCAGGGGGCAGGCTCCTACAATGAGCAGTTCTTC. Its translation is CASSDQGAGSYNEQFF.

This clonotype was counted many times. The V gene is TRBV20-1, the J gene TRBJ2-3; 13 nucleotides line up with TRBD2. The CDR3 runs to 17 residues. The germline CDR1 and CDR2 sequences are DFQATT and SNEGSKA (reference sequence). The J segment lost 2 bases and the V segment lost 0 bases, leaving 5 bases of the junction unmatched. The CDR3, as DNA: TGCAGTGCTAGAGATTTCGGGACTAGCGGGGTCACAGATACGCAGTATTTT. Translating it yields CSARDFGTSGVTDTQYF.

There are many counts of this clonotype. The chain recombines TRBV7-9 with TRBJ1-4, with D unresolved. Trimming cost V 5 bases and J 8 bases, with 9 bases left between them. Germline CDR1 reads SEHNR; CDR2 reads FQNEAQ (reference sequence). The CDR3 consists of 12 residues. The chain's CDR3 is CASSPPREKLFF. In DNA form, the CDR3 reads TGTGCCAGCAGCCCCCCCCGCGAAAAACTGTTTTTT.

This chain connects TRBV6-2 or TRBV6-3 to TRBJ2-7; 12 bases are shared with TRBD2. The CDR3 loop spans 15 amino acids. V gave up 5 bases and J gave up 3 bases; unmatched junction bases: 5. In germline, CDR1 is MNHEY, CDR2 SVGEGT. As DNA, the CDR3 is TGTGCCAGCAGTCGACTAGCGGGGGAAAACTACGAGCAGTACTTC. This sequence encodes CASSRLAGENYEQYF.